This passage covers 10 T cell receptor beta chains from one sample sequenced in a study of identical twins. One entry per CDR3 protein, called by TCRdb with MiXCR from the 5' RACE reads. The sample lists 1.5 million to 2 million distinct CDR3 sequences, roughly a third seen once, with around 0.3% in the top ten. The specimen was cord blood. These receptor sequences come from a newborn girl in good health.

Written as DNA, the CDR3 is TGTGCCAGCAGTTTTTTTACAAGGGGAATACCTGTACCCTCCTACAATGAGCAGTTCTTC. Its translation is CASSFFTRGIPVPSYNEQFF. The V gene is TRBV12-3 or TRBV12-4, the J gene TRBJ2-1; TRBD1 might be the D (5 bases). V lost 3 bases and J lost 0, with 24 bases in between. The CDR3 spans 20 residues.

There are a few counts of this clonotype. The chain uses TRBV3-1 and TRBJ2-6, with unresolved D. Germline V gene data show CDR1 as LGHDT and CDR2 as YNNKEL (reference sequence). This CDR3 region has 18 residues. Trimming stripped 1 base from V and 0 bases from J, with 13 bases between. The CDR3 protein is CASSQVGFPGSGANVLTF. DNA of the CDR3: TGTGCCAGCAGCCAAGTAGGCTTTCCGGGCTCTGGGGCCAACGTCCTGACTTTC.

The sample holds a few counts of this clonotype. The V gene is TRBV6-1, the J gene TRBJ2-3; D not certain. The V gene's germline CDR1 is MNHNS and CDR2 SASEGT. The V and J ends lost 6 bases and 5 bases respectively, with 15 bases between them. The CDR3 runs to 14 residues. The CDR3 region has the DNA TGTGCCAGCAGGACGGTGTCCAACGGAGATACGCAGTATTTT. Translated, it gives CASRTVSNGDTQYF.

The chain is built from TRBV12-3 or TRBV12-4 and TRBJ2-3; possibly TRBD1 or TRBD2 for D (5 bases each). V lost 6 bases to trimming and J lost 1 base, with 11 bases between them. This CDR3 comprises 14 residues. The DNA for the CDR3 is TGTGCCAGCAGCCGGGACCTCGGCACAGATACGCAGTATTTT. It translates to CASSRDLGTDTQYF.

This clonotype was detected a few times. The gene calls are TRBV9 and TRBJ2-5; D may be TRBD2 (5 bases). The CDR3 loop spans 17 amino acids. From germline, CDR1 is SGDLS and CDR2 YYNGEE. V was cut by 2 bases and J by 1 base, with 18 bases left in between. The CDR3 sequence: CASSVDPVELGQETQYF. The CDR3 DNA follows: TGTGCCAGCAGCGTCGATCCCGTTGAACTAGGCCAAGAGACCCAGTACTTC.

The chain joins TRBV4-1 to TRBJ1-1, with D unresolved. The CDR3 is made up of 12 amino acids. Germline CDR1 is MGHRA and CDR2 is YSYEKL. Trimming pared 2 bases from V and 3 bases from J, leaving 4 bases between. The CDR3 DNA follows: TGCGCCAGCAGCCAACTATACACTGAAGCTTTCTTT. Protein product: CASSQLYTEAFF.

The chain's CDR3 is CASSLIRGPYNEQYF. CDR3 nucleotide sequence: TGTGCCAGCAGTTTAATCCGGGGGCCTTACAATGAGCAGTACTTC. The rearrangement uses TRBV12-3 or TRBV12-4 and TRBJ2-1, with D tentatively TRBD1 or TRBD2 (6 bases each). The J call is in doubt because the DNA end fits TRBJ2-7 better. This CDR3 is 15 amino acids long.

CDR3 coding DNA: TGTGCCAGCAGGGGACCGGGACTAGAGACCCAGTACTTC. Its protein product is CASRGPGLETQYF. This chain joins TRBV6-2 or TRBV6-3 and TRBJ2-5; perhaps TRBD2 as D (6 bases). Germline CDR1 and CDR2: MNHEY and SVGEGT. Trimming removed 6 bases from V and 4 bases from J, with 12 bases in between. The CDR3 length is 13 residues.

This clonotype was seen a handful of times. The CDR3 loop is CASSQGPPRSERHNEQFF. Here the CDR3 DNA reads TGTGCCAGCAGCCAAGGCCCCCCCAGGTCAGAACGGCACAATGAGCAGTTCTTC. The chain employs TRBV4-2 and TRBJ2-1, with D hard to call. The V and J ends lost 1 base and 5 bases respectively, with 21 bases between them. CDR1 is LGHNA and CDR2 is YNFKEQ in the germline V gene. The CDR3 spans 18 residues.

This clonotype was detected once. Possible read error: a much larger clone is one base away. The rearrangement links TRBV29-1 to TRBJ2-1; perhaps D is TRBD1 or TRBD2 (7 bases each). CDR1 is SQVTM and CDR2 is ANQGSEA in the germline V gene. CDR3 length: 14 amino acids. The CDR3 is CTIRGWEGHNEQFF. For the CDR3, the DNA is TGCACCATCAGGGGGTGGGAGGGCCACAATGAGCAGTTCTTC.